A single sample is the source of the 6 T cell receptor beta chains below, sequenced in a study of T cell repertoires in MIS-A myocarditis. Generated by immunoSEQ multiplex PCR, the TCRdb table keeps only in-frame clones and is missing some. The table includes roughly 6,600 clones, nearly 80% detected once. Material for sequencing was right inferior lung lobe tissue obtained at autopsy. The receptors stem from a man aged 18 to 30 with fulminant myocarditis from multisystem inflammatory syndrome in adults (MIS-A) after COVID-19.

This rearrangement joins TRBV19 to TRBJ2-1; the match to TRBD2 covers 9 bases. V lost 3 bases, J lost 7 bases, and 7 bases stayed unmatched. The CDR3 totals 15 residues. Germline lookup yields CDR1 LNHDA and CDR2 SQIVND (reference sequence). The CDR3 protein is CASSIPSGTWNEQFF. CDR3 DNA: TGTGCCAGTAGTATTCCTAGCGGGACTTGGAATGAGCAGTTCTTC.

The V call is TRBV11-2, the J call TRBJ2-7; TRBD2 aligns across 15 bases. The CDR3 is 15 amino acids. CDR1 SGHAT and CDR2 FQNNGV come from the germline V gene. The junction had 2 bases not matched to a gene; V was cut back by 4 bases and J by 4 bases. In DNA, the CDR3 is TGTGCCAGCAGCTCCGGACTAGCGGGGGGGTACGAGCAGTACTTC. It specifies CASSSGLAGGYEQYF.

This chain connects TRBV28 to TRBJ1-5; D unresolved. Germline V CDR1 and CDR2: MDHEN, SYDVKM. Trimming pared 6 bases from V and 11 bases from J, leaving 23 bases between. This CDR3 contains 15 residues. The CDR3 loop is CASRFRGGSGRAQHF. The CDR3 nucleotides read TGTGCCAGCAGATTTAGAGGAGGAAGCGGGAGGGCCCAGCATTTT.

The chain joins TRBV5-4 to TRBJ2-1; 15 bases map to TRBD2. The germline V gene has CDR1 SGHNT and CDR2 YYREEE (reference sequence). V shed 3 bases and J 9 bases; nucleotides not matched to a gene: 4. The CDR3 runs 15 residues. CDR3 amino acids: CASSSGLAGGLEQFF. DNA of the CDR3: TGTGCCAGCAGCTCGGGACTAGCGGGAGGCCTTGAGCAGTTCTTC.

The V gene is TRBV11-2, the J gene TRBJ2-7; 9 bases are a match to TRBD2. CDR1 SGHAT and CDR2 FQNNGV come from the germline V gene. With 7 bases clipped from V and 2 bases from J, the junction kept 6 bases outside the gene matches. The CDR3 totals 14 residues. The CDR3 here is CASTPLAGAYEQYF. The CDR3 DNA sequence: TGTGCCAGCACCCCGTTAGCGGGAGCCTACGAGCAGTACTTC.

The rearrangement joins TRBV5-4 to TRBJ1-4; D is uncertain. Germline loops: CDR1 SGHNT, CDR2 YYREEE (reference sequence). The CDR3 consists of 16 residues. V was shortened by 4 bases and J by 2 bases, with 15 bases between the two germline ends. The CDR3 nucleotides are TGTGCCAGCAGCGAGTCAACAAGCGTCACTAATGAAAAACTGTTTTTT. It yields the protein CASSESTSVTNEKLFF.